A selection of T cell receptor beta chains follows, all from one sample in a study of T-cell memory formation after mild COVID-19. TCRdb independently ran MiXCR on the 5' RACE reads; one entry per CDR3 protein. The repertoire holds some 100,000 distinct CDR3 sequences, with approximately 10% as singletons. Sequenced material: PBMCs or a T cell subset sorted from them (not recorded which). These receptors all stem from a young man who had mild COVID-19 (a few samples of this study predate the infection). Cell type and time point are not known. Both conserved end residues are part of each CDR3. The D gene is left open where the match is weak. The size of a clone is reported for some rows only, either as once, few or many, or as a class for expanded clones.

cdr3_aa: CASSYTGQGYNEQFF
cdr3_nt: TGTGCCAGCAGTTACACGGGACAGGGGTACAATGAGCAGTTCTTC
clone_size: few
v_call: TRBV6-5
j_call: TRBJ2-1
d_call: TRBD1

cdr3_aa: CSAIGQGRATDTQYF
cdr3_nt: TGCAGTGCTATAGGGCAGGGAAGGGCCACAGATACGCAGTATTTT
clone_size: few
v_call: TRBV20-1
j_call: TRBJ2-3
d_call: .

cdr3_aa: CASSPRGQGPFEPQHF
cdr3_nt: TGTGCCAGCTCACCCAGGGGGCAGGGCCCATTTGAGCCCCAGCATTTT
clone_size: .
v_call: TRBV18
j_call: TRBJ1-5
d_call: TRBD1

cdr3_aa: CASSFGAGVLGGELFF
cdr3_nt: TGTGCCAGCAGCTTCGGAGCGGGGGTCCTCGGCGGGGAGCTGTTTTTT
clone_size: many
v_call: TRBV11-2
j_call: TRBJ2-2
d_call: TRBD2

cdr3_aa: CASSNREGYEQYF
cdr3_nt: TGTGCCAGTAGTAACAGGGAGGGGTACGAGCAGTACTTC
clone_size: .
v_call: TRBV19
j_call: TRBJ2-7
d_call: .

cdr3_aa: CASSPHISQETQYF
cdr3_nt: TGTGCCAGCAGTCCCCACATAAGCCAAGAGACCCAGTACTTC
clone_size: many
v_call: TRBV27
j_call: TRBJ2-5
d_call: .

cdr3_aa: CASSDIEAGANQPQHF
cdr3_nt: TGTGCCAGCAGTGATATCGAGGCGGGGGCCAATCAGCCCCAGCATTTT
clone_size: few
v_call: TRBV2
j_call: TRBJ1-5
d_call: .

cdr3_aa: CASSLGDMQQPQHF
cdr3_nt: TGTGCCAGCAGCTTAGGAGATATGCAACAGCCCCAGCATTTT
clone_size: few
v_call: TRBV7-8
j_call: TRBJ1-5
d_call: .

cdr3_aa: CSARKLQGARTEAFF
cdr3_nt: TGCAGTGCCCGGAAGTTGCAGGGGGCGCGCACTGAAGCTTTCTTT
clone_size: few
v_call: TRBV20-1
j_call: TRBJ1-1
d_call: TRBD1

cdr3_aa: CSASAPGASGQETQYF
cdr3_nt: TGCAGTGCTAGTGCCCCAGGGGCTAGCGGGCAAGAGACCCAGTACTTC
clone_size: few
v_call: TRBV20-1
j_call: TRBJ2-5
d_call: TRBD2

cdr3_aa: CASSPRRVLSTDTQYF
cdr3_nt: TGTGCCAGCAGCCCTCGGAGGGTACTTAGCACAGATACGCAGTATTTT
clone_size: many
v_call: TRBV12-3/TRBV12-4
j_call: TRBJ2-3
d_call: .

cdr3_aa: CASSLWTSGGLRGTQYF
cdr3_nt: TGTGCCAGCAGCTTATGGACTAGCGGGGGCCTCCGAGGGACCCAGTACTTC
clone_size: .
v_call: TRBV7-2
j_call: TRBJ2-5
d_call: TRBD2

cdr3_aa: CASSLTGGADTGELFF
cdr3_nt: TGCGCCAGCAGCTTGACCGGGGGGGCGGACACCGGGGAGCTGTTTTTT
clone_size: .
v_call: TRBV5-1
j_call: TRBJ2-2
d_call: TRBD2

cdr3_aa: CASSLAGQGMDGYTF
cdr3_nt: TGTGCCAGCAGCTTAGCTGGACAGGGGATGGATGGCTACACCTTC
clone_size: .
v_call: TRBV7-9
j_call: TRBJ1-2
d_call: TRBD1

cdr3_aa: CASSPKGHPYQETQYF
cdr3_nt: TGTGCCAGCAGCCCAAAGGGACACCCGTACCAAGAGACCCAGTACTTC
clone_size: few
v_call: TRBV27
j_call: TRBJ2-5
d_call: .

cdr3_aa: CASSQGSRQPQHF
cdr3_nt: TGTGCCAGCAGCCAGGGGAGCAGACAGCCCCAGCATTTT
clone_size: .
v_call: TRBV7-9
j_call: TRBJ1-5
d_call: .

cdr3_aa: CASTESRQGAKPGNTIYF
cdr3_nt: TGTGCCAGCACCGAATCAAGACAGGGGGCCAAACCTGGAAACACCATATATTTT
clone_size: few
v_call: TRBV7-9
j_call: TRBJ1-3
d_call: TRBD1

cdr3_aa: CASSFGGFTDTQYF
cdr3_nt: TGTGCCAGCAGCTTCGGGGGGTTCACAGATACGCAGTATTTT
clone_size: many
v_call: TRBV13
j_call: TRBJ2-3
d_call: TRBD2

cdr3_aa: CASSLRSQGRTEAFF
cdr3_nt: TGTGCCAGCAGCTTAAGGTCACAGGGGCGGACTGAAGCTTTCTTT
clone_size: few
v_call: TRBV7-9
j_call: TRBJ1-1
d_call: TRBD1

cdr3_aa: CAISEANEQYF
cdr3_nt: TGTGCCATCAGTGAAGCAAACGAGCAGTACTTC
clone_size: many
v_call: TRBV10-3
j_call: TRBJ2-7
d_call: .

cdr3_aa: CASTWANEQYF
cdr3_nt: TGTGCCAGCACGTGGGCCAACGAGCAGTACTTC
clone_size: .
v_call: TRBV2
j_call: TRBJ2-7
d_call: .

cdr3_aa: CASSQDVSGGAELFF
cdr3_nt: TGCGCCAGCAGCCAAGATGTTAGCGGGGGGGCGGAGCTGTTTTTT
clone_size: .
v_call: TRBV4-3
j_call: TRBJ2-2
d_call: TRBD2

cdr3_aa: CASSQYRGWANTGELFF
cdr3_nt: TGTGCCAGCAGCCAGTACAGGGGGTGGGCGAACACCGGGGAGCTGTTTTTT
clone_size: few
v_call: TRBV14
j_call: TRBJ2-2
d_call: TRBD1

cdr3_aa: CSAKAGDGNQPQHF
cdr3_nt: TGCAGTGCTAAGGCGGGGGACGGCAATCAGCCCCAGCATTTT
clone_size: .
v_call: TRBV20-1
j_call: TRBJ1-5
d_call: .

cdr3_aa: CASSLRGITEAFF
cdr3_nt: TGTGCCAGCAGTCTCAGGGGAATCACTGAAGCTTTCTTT
clone_size: few
v_call: TRBV27
j_call: TRBJ1-1
d_call: .

cdr3_aa: CASSSATTGYIRNQPQHF
cdr3_nt: TGTGCCAGCAGCTCCGCGACGACAGGGTATATTCGCAATCAGCCCCAGCATTTT
clone_size: few
v_call: TRBV7-3
j_call: TRBJ1-5
d_call: TRBD1

cdr3_aa: CASSTGRTVETQYF
cdr3_nt: TGCGCCAGCAGCACCGGGAGGACGGTGGAGACCCAGTACTTC
clone_size: .
v_call: TRBV5-1
j_call: TRBJ2-5
d_call: TRBD2